This TCR beta chain was captured in a study of T cell repertoires in cytomegalovirus infection. TCRdb reanalysed the reads using MiXCR and keeps one entry per CDR3 protein. The table records just under 550,000 distinct CDR3 sequences, about 26% of them present only once. Overall study results and limits: Clonotypes of TCR beta that were HLA-C-restricted and CMV-specific dominated the ex vivo response.

Germline assignment: CDR1 DFQATT and CDR2 SNEGSKA (reference sequence). The CDR3 is made up of 14 amino acids. Trimming removed 8 bases from V and 0 bases from J, with 16 bases in between. This clonotype occurred a few times. Its antigen is undetermined. The origin of this receptor is a human donor in good health (CMV status not recorded). Some clones in this sample may be carry-over from other donors' samples. The rearrangement links TRBV20-1 to TRBJ2-5; D ambiguous. The specimen sequenced was PBMCs. CDR3 sequence reads: CSTYRASDQETQYF. CDR3 coding DNA: TGCAGTACGTACCGGGCGTCAGACCAAGAGACCCAGTACTTC.